The entry below describes one T cell receptor beta chain. The data were taken from a study of blood T cell repertoires in COVID-19. In the study overall: Samples of COVID-19 (acute and convalescent) were obtained from the United States, Italy and Spain.

Trimming left V 2 bases short and J 7 bases short, with 9 bases between. Germline V gives CDR1 WNHNN, CDR2 SYGVQD (reference sequence). This CDR3 has 13 residues. Original data processing: How many nucleated cells were present was estimated from reference gene primer amplification. The table came from immunoSEQ multiplex PCR; TCRdb's copy has only in-frame clones and leaves some out. Clone size and V and J calls were adopted from that table, with D and trimming inferred from the DNA. This sample has fewer than 85,000 clones, with about nine tenths found just once. Sample: peripheral blood. This chain links TRBV10-1 with TRBJ2-1, with a possible D match to TRBD1 (6 bases). The sequence derives from a human donor in a cohort sampled during active COVID-19. The CDR3 region has the DNA TGCGCCAGCAGTGAGCCAGGGGCAAATGAGCAGTTCTTC. This codes for CASSEPGANEQFF.